Listed below are T cell receptor beta chains from one sample, sequenced in a study of blood T cells in healthy people across ages. TCRdb reprocessed the 5' RACE reads with MiXCR, giving one entry per CDR3 protein. The sample has roughly 2 million distinct CDR3 sequences, roughly 52% seen once. The source material was blood. These receptors were obtained from a woman in her thirties or forties in good health. The CDR3 runs from the conserved cysteine through the conserved F or W. A D gene is named only where the DNA matches it firmly. Clone size is stated in some rows and not others, as once, few, many or a class when expanded.

v_gene: TRBV7-8
len: 15
j_gene: TRBJ1-2
d_gene: TRBD1
abundance: once
CDR3aa: CASSLDTGVLRGYTF

v_gene: TRBV27
len: 14
j_gene: TRBJ2-5
d_gene: NA
abundance: NA
CDR3aa: CASTNLTYHNEQYF

v_gene: TRBV5-1
len: 15
j_gene: TRBJ2-2
d_gene: TRBD2
abundance: once
CDR3aa: CASSLGLASTGELFF

v_gene: TRBV20-1
len: 13
j_gene: TRBJ2-7
d_gene: NA
abundance: NA
CDR3aa: CSARDRHDYEQYF

v_gene: TRBV6-5
len: 17
j_gene: TRBJ2-5
d_gene: TRBD2
abundance: few
CDR3aa: CASSYNGLAGVQETQYF

v_gene: TRBV7-2
len: 19
j_gene: TRBJ2-1
d_gene: NA
abundance: few
CDR3aa: CASSLGDLTLGIIYNEQFF

v_gene: TRBV29-1
len: 15
j_gene: TRBJ2-1
d_gene: NA
abundance: NA
CDR3aa: CSVEKGFGGLNEQFF

v_gene: TRBV28
len: 15
j_gene: TRBJ2-6
d_gene: NA
abundance: few
CDR3aa: CASSRQSPGANVLTF

v_gene: TRBV6-2/TRBV6-3
len: 15
j_gene: TRBJ2-7
d_gene: NA
abundance: few
CDR3aa: CASSPPVAAGTQQYF

v_gene: TRBV6-5
len: 17
j_gene: TRBJ1-6
d_gene: NA
abundance: NA
CDR3aa: CASSYSGDISYNSPLHF

v_gene: TRBV29-1
len: 13
j_gene: TRBJ2-5
d_gene: NA
abundance: few
CDR3aa: CSVKGLVQETQYF

v_gene: TRBV20-1
len: 13
j_gene: TRBJ2-4
d_gene: NA
abundance: NA
CDR3aa: CSAMPLAKNIQYF

v_gene: TRBV4-3
len: 15
j_gene: TRBJ2-7
d_gene: NA
abundance: few
CDR3aa: CASSQEPGVSYEQYF

v_gene: TRBV6-4
len: 14
j_gene: TRBJ2-7
d_gene: NA
abundance: once
CDR3aa: CASRRTPSSYEQYF

v_gene: TRBV6-2/TRBV6-3
len: 17
j_gene: TRBJ1-6
d_gene: NA
abundance: NA
CDR3aa: CASSYEVGAAYNSPLHF

v_gene: TRBV27
len: 15
j_gene: TRBJ1-5
d_gene: NA
abundance: NA
CDR3aa: CASSLLGDSNQPQHF

v_gene: TRBV6-2/TRBV6-3
len: 14
j_gene: NA
d_gene: NA
abundance: NA
CDR3aa: CASKNPGTFGTQYF

v_gene: TRBV6-5
len: 16
j_gene: TRBJ2-4
d_gene: NA
abundance: NA
CDR3aa: CASSYSKSQAKNIQYF

v_gene: TRBV7-2
len: 15
j_gene: TRBJ2-2
d_gene: NA
abundance: few
CDR3aa: CASSPLVTNTGELFF

v_gene: TRBV28
len: 15
j_gene: TRBJ2-7
d_gene: TRBD1
abundance: few
CDR3aa: CASSFSGQGTYEQYF

v_gene: TRBV29-1
len: 11
j_gene: TRBJ2-4
d_gene: NA
abundance: few
CDR3aa: CSVEDQRKRYF

v_gene: TRBV5-1
len: 16
j_gene: TRBJ2-1
d_gene: TRBD2
abundance: few
CDR3aa: CASSPGLAGGINEQFF

v_gene: TRBV6-1
len: 16
j_gene: TRBJ2-7
d_gene: TRBD1
abundance: NA
CDR3aa: CASSEEAGTGHYEQYF

v_gene: TRBV7-2
len: 14
j_gene: TRBJ2-3
d_gene: NA
abundance: NA
CDR3aa: CASSVDWGTDTQYF

v_gene: TRBV5-4
len: 14
j_gene: TRBJ1-2
d_gene: NA
abundance: NA
CDR3aa: CASSVPATNVGYTF

v_gene: TRBV6-5
len: 14
j_gene: NA
d_gene: NA
abundance: NA
CDR3aa: CASSYGLSQETQYF

v_gene: TRBV6-6
len: 16
j_gene: TRBJ2-7
d_gene: TRBD1
abundance: NA
CDR3aa: CASSDGDREIIYEQYF

v_gene: TRBV4-1
len: 15
j_gene: TRBJ2-7
d_gene: NA
abundance: few
CDR3aa: CASSQVSGQGYEQYF

v_gene: TRBV7-9
len: 14
j_gene: TRBJ1-5
d_gene: NA
abundance: NA
CDR3aa: CASSLDLWDQPQHF

v_gene: TRBV19
len: 16
j_gene: TRBJ1-2
d_gene: TRBD1
abundance: NA
CDR3aa: CASSKTGGAKTYGYTF

v_gene: TRBV28
len: 11
j_gene: TRBJ2-1
d_gene: NA
abundance: NA
CDR3aa: CASLFGNEQFF

v_gene: TRBV2
len: 14
j_gene: TRBJ2-3
d_gene: NA
abundance: NA
CDR3aa: CASSEYISTDTQYF

v_gene: TRBV7-2
len: 16
j_gene: TRBJ1-2
d_gene: TRBD1
abundance: few
CDR3aa: CASIIRPTGGFEGYTF

v_gene: TRBV7-2
len: 15
j_gene: TRBJ1-2
d_gene: NA
abundance: few
CDR3aa: CASSPNRGTYYGYTF

v_gene: TRBV9
len: 13
j_gene: TRBJ1-2
d_gene: NA
abundance: NA
CDR3aa: CASSVGQVGGYTF

v_gene: TRBV28
len: 15
j_gene: TRBJ2-3
d_gene: NA
abundance: NA
CDR3aa: CASSLPSDGSDTQYF

v_gene: TRBV6-6
len: 12
j_gene: TRBJ2-1
d_gene: NA
abundance: few
CDR3aa: CASSWGGHEQFF

v_gene: TRBV5-1
len: 16
j_gene: TRBJ2-5
d_gene: TRBD2
abundance: NA
CDR3aa: CASSLQLAGLGETQYF